A single sample gave rise to the 28 T cell receptor beta chains below, sequenced in a study of cytomegalovirus exposure and HLA in healthy donors. The PCR made use of 60 Vbeta and 13 Jbeta primers. TCRdb keeps only in-frame clones here, not all; method: immunoSEQ multiplex PCR. This sample has about 160,000 clones; approximately 80% occur once, and the top ten carry about 4.3%. Material for sequencing was PBMCs. The receptor source for this set is a woman aged 50 to 60 in good health and CMV-seropositive.

The V call is TRBV6-1, the J call TRBJ2-5; tentative D call: TRBD2 (7 bases). This CDR3 contains 15 residues. Deletions cut 2 bases from V and 2 bases from J, with 12 bases between. Germline values: CDR1 MNHNS, CDR2 SASEGT. CDR3 residues: CASSELRGAQETQYF. CDR3 sequence (DNA): TGTGCCAGCAGTGAACTCCGGGGGGCGCAAGAGACCCAGTACTTC.

A note on this clone: The junction shows a germline mismatch at one end, possibly a read error. The CDR3 loop reads CASSAGTSGDTGELFF. The CDR3 DNA follows: TGTGCTAGCAGCGCCGGGACTAGCGGAGACACCGGGGAGCTGTTTTTT. The V call is TRBV7-7, the J call TRBJ2-2; 11 bases are shared with TRBD2. Germline CDR1 SSHAT, CDR2 FNYEAQ (reference sequence). CDR3 length: 16 residues.

This clone has more than one count but fewer than ten. The same CDR3 can be traced to other DNA sequences in this sample. The rearrangement joins TRBV7-9 to TRBJ2-1; 8 bases match TRBD1. Germline CDR1 and CDR2: SEHNR and FQNEAQ (reference sequence). Trimming removed 5 bases from V and 0 bases from J; junction bases left unmatched: 3. This CDR3 has 15 residues. The CDR3 here is CASSPTGGSYNEQFF. The CDR3 DNA follows: TGTGCCAGCAGCCCAACAGGGGGCTCCTACAATGAGCAGTTCTTC. The full variable domain, completed using reference TRBV7-9 and TRBJ2-1, is DTGVSQNPRHKITKRGQNVTFRCDPISEHNRLYWYRQTLGQGPEFLTYFQNEAQLEKSRLLSDRFSAERPKGSFSTLEIQRTEQGDSAMYLCASSPTGGSYNEQFFGPGTRLTVL.

V and J are TRBV25-1 and TRBJ2-3; 10 bases fit TRBD2. Trimming took 4 bases from V and 3 from J; bases not matched to a gene: 4. This CDR3 spans 15 amino acids. Germline CDR1 is MGHDK and CDR2 is SYGVNS. As DNA, the CDR3 is TGTGCCAGCAGTGCCAGCGGGAGGGGGACAGATACGCAGTATTTT. Protein sequence: CASSASGRGTDTQYF.

The rearrangement links TRBV19 to TRBJ2-2; 10 bases are a match to TRBD1. The CDR3 has 15 amino acids. CDR1 is LNHDA and CDR2 is SQIVND in the germline V gene (reference sequence). V dropped 7 bases and J dropped 4; count of bases not matched to a gene: 6. The DNA of the CDR3 is TGTGCCAGTAACTCGGGACAGGGGACCACCGGGGAGCTGTTTTTT. Encoded protein: CASNSGQGTTGELFF. Together with reference TRBV19 and TRBJ2-2, the CDR3 gives the full variable domain: DGGITQSPKYLFRKEGQNVTLSCEQNLNHDAMYWYRQDPGQGLRLIYYSQIVNDFQKGDIAEGYSVSREKKESFPLTVTSAQKNPTAFYLCASNSGQGTTGELFFGEGSRLTVL.

V usage is TRBV18 and J usage is TRBJ1-4; 10 positions match TRBD1. The V gene's germline CDR1 is KGHSH and CDR2 LQKENI. CDR3 size: 15 residues. The V and J ends lost 4 bases and 5 bases, in that order; junction bases with no gene match: 4. CDR3 DNA sequence: TGTGCCAGCTCACGATTGGGACAGGGGAATGAAAAACTGTTTTTT. This gives the protein CASSRLGQGNEKLFF.

This clone was seen just once. CDR3 DNA: TGTGCCAGCAGGTCGACAGGGAACGAGCAGTACTTC. Protein sequence: CASRSTGNEQYF. The V gene is TRBV19, the J gene TRBJ2-7, with TRBD1 identical over 7 bases. From germline, CDR1 is LNHDA and CDR2 SQIVND (reference sequence). This CDR3 spans 12 amino acids. The V and J ends lost 9 bases and 5 bases, in that order; junction bases with no gene match: 7.

In its sample, this clone was seen once. This rearrangement joins TRBV6-5 to TRBJ1-2; 11 bases align to TRBD1. Germline V gene lookup returns CDR1 MNHEY and CDR2 SVGAGI. CDR3 length: 14 amino acids. V shed 6 bases, J shed 4 bases, and the junction held 4 bases outside the gene matches. This CDR3 reads CASSRGQGGYGYTF. In DNA form, the CDR3 reads TGTGCCAGCAGCCGGGGACAGGGGGGCTATGGCTACACCTTC.

The chain has TRBV7-3 and TRBJ2-7; TRBD2 matches 8 bases. The CDR3 runs to 15 residues. V lost 5 bases, J lost 4 bases, and 10 bases stayed unmatched. Germline V gene data show CDR1 as SGHTA and CDR2 as FQGTGA. The CDR3 reads CASSPGGGSGYEQYF. In nucleotides, the CDR3 is TGTGCCAGCAGCCCAGGCGGGGGGTCTGGATACGAGCAGTACTTC.

The sample holds a few counts of this clone. The V call is TRBV6-5, the J call TRBJ1-6; the D gene is possibly TRBD1 (5 bases). This CDR3 has 15 residues. V was shortened by 6 bases and J by 7 bases, with 16 bases between the two germline ends. The germline V gene has CDR1 MNHEY and CDR2 SVGAGI. The CDR3 loop is CASRLRTSLNSPLHF. In DNA form, the CDR3 reads TGTGCCAGCAGATTGCGGACAAGCCTAAATTCACCCCTCCACTTT.

The chain recombines TRBV7-9 with TRBJ2-7; 9 bases match TRBD2. V was clipped by 4 bases and J by 1 base; unmatched bases: 8. Germline V gene sequence: CDR1 SEHNR, CDR2 FQNEAQ (reference sequence). The CDR3 spans 16 residues. For the CDR3, the DNA is TGTGCCAGCAGCTCTCAACTAGCGGGCTTTTCCTACGAGCAGTACTTC. Its protein is CASSSQLAGFSYEQYF.

The rearrangement links TRBV30 to TRBJ1-5, with 12 bases lining up with TRBD1. Germline V gene lookup returns CDR1 GTSNPN and CDR2 SVGIG (reference sequence). The junction had 2 bases not matched to a gene; V was cut back by 5 bases and J by 6 bases. The CDR3 runs 13 residues. The CDR3 sequence: CAWGTGGRQPQHF. The CDR3 coding sequence is TGTGCCTGGGGGACAGGGGGCCGTCAGCCCCAGCATTTT.

The chain recombines TRBV5-1 with TRBJ1-1, with a weak D call TRBD1 (6 bases). The CDR3 runs to 15 residues. Trimming took off 4 bases at V and 5 bases at J, with 18 bases between the two ends. Germline V CDR1 and CDR2: SGHRS, YFSETQ. CDR3 sequence (DNA): TGCGCCAGCAGCGCGACAGGCCCTCCGGGGACTGAAGCTTTCTTT. The encoded protein is CASSATGPPGTEAFF.

The chain couples TRBV7-2 to TRBJ1-2; no definite D call. V lost 1 base, J lost 3 bases, and 9 bases lay in between. This CDR3 comprises 14 residues. The germline CDR1 and CDR2 sequences are SGHTA and FQGNSA. CDR3 in DNA: TGTGCCAGCAGCTTAGTACCGGAGTACTATGGCTACACCTTC. Encoded protein: CASSLVPEYYGYTF.

The gene calls are TRBV27 and TRBJ2-7; D is uncertain. CDR1 is MNHEY, CDR2 SMNVEV, per germline (reference sequence). The germline V and J ends were trimmed by 5 bases and 2 bases, with 10 bases remaining between them. The CDR3 extends over 13 amino acids. The CDR3: CASSPSPPYEQYF. Here the CDR3 DNA reads TGTGCCAGCAGTCCTTCTCCCCCCTACGAGCAGTACTTC.

The rearrangement links TRBV19 to TRBJ2-3, with TRBD1 matching 7 bases. The germline gives CDR1 LNHDA, CDR2 SQIVND (reference sequence). V dropped 4 bases and J dropped 8; count of bases not matched to a gene: 3. The CDR3 length is 12 residues. In DNA, the CDR3 is TGTGCCAGTAGTACACAGGGGAGTACGCAGTATTTT. Protein: CASSTQGSTQYF. Full variable domain (outside the CDR3, taken from reference TRBV19 and TRBJ2-3): DGGITQSPKYLFRKEGQNVTLSCEQNLNHDAMYWYRQDPGQGLRLIYYSQIVNDFQKGDIAEGYSVSREKKESFPLTVTSAQKNPTAFYLCASSTQGSTQYFGPGTRLTVL.

V is TRBV7-3 and J is TRBJ2-2, with D perhaps TRBD2 (5 bases). V lost 6 bases and J 4 bases, leaving 15 bases between the germline ends. This CDR3 spans 15 amino acids. Germline V gene sequence: CDR1 SGHTA, CDR2 FQGTGA. The CDR3 nucleotides read TGTGCCAGCAGTACGAGCGGAGATTCCACCGGGGAGCTGTTTTTT. Translated: CASSTSGDSTGELFF.

This clone was counted a single time. Written as DNA, the CDR3 is TGTGCCAGTAGTCCCTTGGGACAGGGTCTCGACGAGCAGTACTTC. Translated: CASSPLGQGLDEQYF. The chain carries TRBV19 and TRBJ2-7, with TRBD1 matching 9 bases. The CDR3 runs 15 residues. V was clipped by 5 bases and J by 5 bases; unmatched bases: 10. The germline V gene encodes CDR1 LNHDA and CDR2 SQIVND (reference sequence).

The rearrangement joins TRBV28 to TRBJ2-1, with D possibly matching TRBD1 (7 bases). Looked up from germline, CDR1 is MDHEN and CDR2 is SYDVKM. There are 15 residues in the CDR3. V lost 3 bases and J 6 bases, leaving 15 bases between the germline ends. The CDR3 DNA reads TGTGCCAGCAGTTTGGCCGCAGGGGGGTCCAATGAGCAGTTCTTC. Residues: CASSLAAGGSNEQFF.

This clone came up a few times. V gene TRBV6-5 combines with J gene TRBJ2-1, with D tentatively TRBD2 (5 bases). This CDR3 region has 15 residues. With 4 bases removed from V and 0 bases from J, the gap between germline ends came to 10 bases. Germline V gene lookup returns CDR1 MNHEY and CDR2 SVGAGI. CDR3 nucleotides: TGTGCCAGCAGTTCCGGACTGAGCTCCTACAATGAGCAGTTCTTC. Its protein product is CASSSGLSSYNEQFF.

The chain has TRBV14 and TRBJ1-2; a possible D gene is TRBD1 (5 bases). In germline, CDR1 is SGHDN, CDR2 FVKESK. V was shortened by 0 bases and J by 2 bases, with 10 bases between the two germline ends. This CDR3 is 15 amino acids long. DNA for the CDR3: TGTGCCAGCAGCCAAGATACCGGGGGAAACTATGGCTACACCTTC. Amino acid sequence: CASSQDTGGNYGYTF.

This clone has just a few counts. The chain employs TRBV7-9 and TRBJ2-7, with unresolved D. Germline values: CDR1 SEHNR, CDR2 FQNEAQ (reference sequence). CDR3 size: 10 residues. V lost 8 bases and J lost 7, with 9 bases in between. The CDR3 here is CASDPREQYF. DNA for the CDR3: TGTGCCAGCGATCCCCGGGAGCAGTACTTC.

The J gene is TRBJ2-3, the V gene TRBV5-1; 8 bases agree with TRBD2. Germline loops: CDR1 SGHRS, CDR2 YFSETQ. Trimming removed 0 bases from V and 5 bases from J; junction bases left unmatched: 2. This CDR3 spans 14 amino acids. CDR3 coding DNA: TGCGCCAGCAGCTTGGCACGGGGGGGAGATACGCAGTATTTT. Translating gives CASSLARGGDTQYF.

The genes are TRBV14 and TRBJ2-5; no firm D call. This CDR3 contains 12 residues. V was trimmed by 1 base and J by 5 bases, leaving 5 bases between them. CDR1 and CDR2 (germline): SGHDN, FVKESK. The CDR3 DNA reads as TGTGCCAGCAGCCAAGTCCGGGAGACCCAGTACTTC. This sequence encodes CASSQVRETQYF.

This chain connects TRBV9 to TRBJ2-7, with 9 bases aligning to TRBD1. The V and J ends lost 3 bases and 5 bases, in that order; junction bases with no gene match: 3. The CDR3 totals 13 residues. Germline V lookup: CDR1 SGDLS, CDR2 YYNGEE. CDR3 residues: CASSGWTGDEQYF. CDR3 sequence (DNA): TGTGCCAGCAGCGGATGGACAGGGGACGAGCAGTACTTC.

The chain links TRBV18 to TRBJ1-1, with D possibly TRBD1 on 6 matching bases. Germline CDR1 KGHSH, CDR2 LQKENI. This CDR3 has 13 amino acids. V dropped 5 bases and J dropped 1 base, with 8 bases sitting between them. The CDR3 protein is CASSTTGNTEAFF. The CDR3, as DNA: TGTGCCAGCTCAACGACAGGGAACACTGAAGCTTTCTTT.

The chain uses TRBV27 and TRBJ1-1, with TRBD1 identical over 8 bases. The CDR3 is made up of 15 amino acids. With 2 bases clipped from V and 3 bases from J, the junction kept 5 bases outside the gene matches. Germline CDR1 and CDR2: MNHEY and SMNVEV (reference sequence). For the CDR3, the DNA is TGTGCCAGCAGTTTAAGGACAGGGTCGGACACTGAAGCTTTCTTT. This codes for CASSLRTGSDTEAFF.

The chain joins TRBV29-1 to TRBJ2-3; the match to TRBD2 covers 7 bases. J lost 4 bases, V lost 2 bases, and 6 bases had no gene match. The CDR3 runs to 14 residues. Germline V CDR1 and CDR2: SQVTM, ANQGSEA. In nucleotides, the CDR3 is TGCAGCGTTGAACGGCGACTAGCCCCAGATACGCAGTATTTT. Translating gives CSVERRLAPDTQYF.